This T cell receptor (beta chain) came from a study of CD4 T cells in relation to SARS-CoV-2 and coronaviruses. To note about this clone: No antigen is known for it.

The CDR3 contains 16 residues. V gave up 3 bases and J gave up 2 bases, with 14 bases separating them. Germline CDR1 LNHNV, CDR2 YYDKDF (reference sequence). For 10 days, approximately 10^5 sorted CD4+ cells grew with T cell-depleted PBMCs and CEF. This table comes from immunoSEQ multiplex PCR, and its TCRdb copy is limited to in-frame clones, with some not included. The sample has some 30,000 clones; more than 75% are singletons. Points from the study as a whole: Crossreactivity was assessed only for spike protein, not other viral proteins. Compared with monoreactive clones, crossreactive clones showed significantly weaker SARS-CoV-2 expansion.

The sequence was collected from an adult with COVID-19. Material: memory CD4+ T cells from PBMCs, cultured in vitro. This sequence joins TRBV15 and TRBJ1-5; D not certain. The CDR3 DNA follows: TGTGCCACCAGCAGTTCCCAATGGTCGGGCAATCAGCCCCAGCATTTT. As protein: CATSSSQWSGNQPQHF.